This T cell receptor beta chain is drawn from a study of blood T cell repertoires in COVID-19. Study context: Specimens from acute and convalescent COVID-19 originated in the United States, Italy and Spain.

Authors' analysis steps: Estimates of nucleated cell counts were drawn from the amplification of reference gene primers. TCRdb's copy holds only in-frame clones and misses some; the assay was immunoSEQ multiplex PCR. Clonal size and the V and J genes are those of that table, whereas D and trimming came from the DNA. The data hold around 160,000 clones, with about 88% observed a single time. Specimen: peripheral blood. This sequence was found in a man in his sixties with active or convalescent COVID-19.

CDR3 sequence: CASSYLQGTEAFF. As DNA, the CDR3 is TGTGCCAGCAGTTATTTACAGGGAACTGAAGCTTTCTTT. This sequence joins TRBV2 and TRBJ1-1, with a weak D call TRBD1 (6 bases). CDR1 is SNHLY, CDR2 FYNNEI, per germline. This CDR3 contains 13 residues. Trimming took 5 bases from V and 5 from J, leaving 12 bases between them.